Presented here are 26 T cell receptor beta chains from one specimen sequenced in a study of radiation and T cells in renal cell carcinoma. Indicated time point: baseline pretreatment blood. Specified treatment: 15 Gy SBRT to primary tumor, nephrectomy 4 weeks later. Repertoires were generated with immunoSEQ multiplex PCR, while TCRdb's copy carries only in-frame clones and drops some. The sample contains 150,000 or so clones, approximately 91% of which appear only once. Sequencing was performed on blood, taken from a patient whose treatment included radiotherapy and nephrectomy. The receptor set was obtained from a woman aged 45-60 years with renal cell carcinoma.

This chain joins TRBV5-1 and TRBJ2-7, with D perhaps matching TRBD2 (6 bases). The CDR3 length is 16 residues. Germline values: CDR1 SGHRS, CDR2 YFSETQ. Trimming cost V 4 bases and J 5 bases, with 22 bases left between them. CDR3 nucleotides: TGCGCCAGCAGCATACGACTAGTAGGAGGCCCACACGAGCAGTACTTC. This gives the protein CASSIRLVGGPHEQYF.

The rearrangement uses TRBV6-5 and TRBJ2-2, with 8 bases lining up with TRBD1. Germline V gives CDR1 MNHEY, CDR2 SVGAGI. Trimming cost V 1 base and J 4 bases; bases outside gene matches: 2. The CDR3 contains 15 residues. This CDR3 is CASSYFTGGTGELFF. In nucleotides, the CDR3 is TGTGCCAGCAGTTACTTTACAGGGGGCACCGGGGAGCTGTTTTTT.

The chain uses TRBV7-9 and TRBJ2-5; D may correspond to TRBD1 or TRBD2 (6 bases each). The germline V gene encodes CDR1 SEHNR and CDR2 FQNEAQ (reference sequence). This CDR3 has 17 amino acids. Trimming pared 2 bases from V and 3 bases from J, leaving 19 bases between. Here the CDR3 DNA reads TGTGCCAGCAGCTTAAAGGGGGGCAAAGGGAAGGAAGAGACCCAGTACTTC. Protein sequence: CASSLKGGKGKEETQYF.

The J gene is TRBJ2-2, the V gene TRBV11-2, with D perhaps matching TRBD2 (5 bases). This CDR3 region has 15 residues. Per germline, CDR1 SGHAT and CDR2 FQNNGV. V was clipped by 3 bases and J by 1 base, with 9 bases between them. In DNA form, the CDR3 reads TGTGCCAGCAGCTTGGATGCGGGGAACACCGGGGAGCTGTTTTTT. This sequence encodes CASSLDAGNTGELFF.

V gene TRBV19 combines with J gene TRBJ1-3; D is unresolved. V lost 10 bases, J lost 0 bases, and 13 bases lay in between. The CDR3 runs 14 residues. From germline, CDR1 is LNHDA and CDR2 SQIVND (reference sequence). CDR3: CATKFYSSGNTIYF. CDR3 DNA: TGTGCCACCAAATTCTATTCCTCTGGAAACACCATATATTTT. The whole variable domain, remainder taken from reference TRBV19 and TRBJ1-3, is DGGITQSPKYLFRKEGQNVTLSCEQNLNHDAMYWYRQDPGQGLRLIYYSQIVNDFQKGDIAEGYSVSREKKESFPLTVTSAQKNPTAFYLCATKFYSSGNTIYFGEGSWLTVV.

As regards this clone: Other DNA sequences within the sample encode an identical CDR3. The rearrangement links TRBV7-2 to TRBJ1-5, with D possibly TRBD1 on 5 matching bases. The CDR3 consists of 14 residues. Between the trimmed V and J ends, which lost 2 bases and 2 bases, there was a span of 7 bases. Germline V CDR1 and CDR2: SGHTA, FQGNSA. For the CDR3, the DNA is TGTGCCAGCAGCTTACAGGGAGGCAATCAGCCCCAGCATTTT. As protein: CASSLQGGNQPQHF. The complete variable domain, with remaining parts taken from reference TRBV7-2 and TRBJ1-5, reads GAGVSQSPSNKVTEKGKDVELRCDPISGHTALYWYRQSLGQGLEFLIYFQGNSAPDKSGLPSDRFSAERTGGSVSTLTIQRTQQEDSAVYLCASSLQGGNQPQHFGDGTRLSIL.

This sequence joins TRBV6-1 and TRBJ2-7, with 10 positions matching TRBD1. V shed 6 bases, J shed 3 bases, and the junction held 8 bases outside the gene matches. CDR1 and CDR2 (germline): MNHNS, SASEGT. The CDR3 is 15 residues long. The CDR3, as DNA: TGTGCCAGCAGACCCGGGACAGGGGCCCTCTACGAGCAGTACTTC. Translated: CASRPGTGALYEQYF.

This chain links TRBV29-1 with TRBJ1-1; 7 nucleotides line up with TRBD1. CDR1 is SQVTM and CDR2 is ANQGSEA in the germline V gene. Losses at the gene ends were 7 bases for V and 1 base for J; bases not matched to a gene: 6. The CDR3 sequence is 13 residues long. Here the CDR3 reads CSGSAGGNTEAFF. The DNA for the CDR3 is TGCAGCGGCAGCGCAGGGGGGAACACTGAAGCTTTCTTT.

The chain uses TRBV7-8 and TRBJ2-2; D unresolved. Germline V CDR1 and CDR2: SGHVS, FQNEAQ. The CDR3 extends over 15 amino acids. Trimming left V 1 base short and J 3 bases short, with 9 bases between. CDR3 DNA: TGTGCCAGCAGCTTAGTAGGGAAGCACACCGGGGAGCTGTTTTTT. Its translation is CASSLVGKHTGELFF.

A single count supports this clone. The chain couples TRBV7-8 to TRBJ2-2; no reliable D call. CDR3 length equals 14 residues. Germline V gene lookup returns CDR1 SGHVS and CDR2 FQNEAQ. V lost 0 bases and J lost 1, with 3 bases in between. CDR3 region: CASSLAENTGELFF. The DNA for the CDR3 is TGTGCCAGCAGCTTAGCGGAGAACACCGGGGAGCTGTTTTTT.

The chain is built from TRBV28 and TRBJ2-1, with a tentative D call TRBD1 (5 bases). Trimming took 3 bases from V and 5 from J, leaving 14 bases between them. Germline loops: CDR1 MDHEN, CDR2 SYDVKM. The CDR3 is made up of 15 amino acids. The CDR3 DNA sequence: TGTGCCAGCAGTTTGATCTGGGGCGATAACAATGAGCAGTTCTTC. Amino acids: CASSLIWGDNNEQFF.

This chain connects TRBV5-1 to TRBJ2-7, with TRBD1 identical over 9 bases. The V gene end was trimmed by 4 bases and the J gene end by 3 bases; junction bases not matched to a gene: 11. This CDR3 has 16 residues. Per the germline V gene, CDR1 is SGHRS and CDR2 is YFSETQ. CDR3 nucleotide sequence: TGCGCCAGCAGCCGAGGATGGACAGGGGCAAACTACGAGCAGTACTTC. It codes for CASSRGWTGANYEQYF. Together with reference TRBV5-1 and TRBJ2-7, the CDR3 gives the full variable domain: KAGVTQTPRYLIKTRGQQVTLSCSPISGHRSVSWYQQTPGQGLQFLFEYFSETQRNKGNFPGRFSGRQFSNSRSEMNVSTLELGDSALYLCASSRGWTGANYEQYFGPGTRLTVT.

This clone was counted only a few times. Other DNA variants within this sample encode the same CDR3. The chain couples TRBV30 to TRBJ1-1, with D perhaps TRBD1 (5 bases). The V end lost 3 bases, the J end lost 5 bases, and 7 bases lay between the germline ends. Per germline, CDR1 GTSNPN and CDR2 SVGIG (reference sequence). The CDR3 is 11 residues long. CDR3 in DNA: TGTGCCTGGAGCCGGGGGACTGAAGCTTTCTTT. It is translated as CAWSRGTEAFF.

This chain links TRBV25-1 with TRBJ1-5; 7 nucleotides align to TRBD1. There are 17 residues in the CDR3. Per germline, CDR1 MGHDK and CDR2 SYGVNS. J gave up 5 bases and V 6 bases, and 16 bases lay outside the gene matches. CDR3 nucleotide sequence: TGTGCCAGCAGCTCCTCAAGGGACAGAAGCGTGGATCAGCCCCAGCATTTT. This translates into CASSSSRDRSVDQPQHF.

V usage is TRBV9 and J usage is TRBJ2-7; perhaps TRBD2 as D (5 bases). The CDR3 spans 15 residues. V was pared by 3 bases and J by 6 bases, with 19 bases between. CDR1 and CDR2 from the germline V gene are SGDLS and YYNGEE. The CDR3 spells CASSEDMGTRGEQYF. In DNA, the CDR3 is TGTGCCAGCAGCGAAGACATGGGCACCCGGGGCGAGCAGTACTTC.

The chain combines TRBV25-1 with TRBJ2-1, with TRBD2 identical over 8 bases. V shed 8 bases, J shed 12 bases, and the junction held 9 bases outside the gene matches. CDR1 is MGHDK and CDR2 is SYGVNS in the germline V gene. This CDR3 spans 12 amino acids. CDR3 residues: CASVPSGGPQFF. The CDR3 DNA follows: TGTGCCAGCGTCCCAAGCGGGGGTCCGCAGTTCTTC.

Concerning this clone: Sequence at one end of the junction differs from germline and may be a read error. This chain uses TRBV7-7 with TRBJ2-7; perhaps TRBD1 as D (5 bases). This CDR3 is 16 amino acids long. CDR1 SSHAT and CDR2 FNYEAQ come from the germline V gene (reference sequence). The CDR3 DNA reads TGTGCTAGCAGCTTAGGTCAGGGTGGCCTCTCCTACGAGCAGTACTTC. This encodes CASSLGQGGLSYEQYF.

The rearrangement uses TRBV18 and TRBJ1-4; D gene unclear. The CDR3 sequence is 15 residues long. With 4 bases removed from V and 6 bases from J, the gap between germline ends came to 15 bases. Germline V lookup: CDR1 KGHSH, CDR2 LQKENI. The CDR3: CASSRRGQNDEKLFF. The CDR3 DNA follows: TGTGCCAGCTCACGAAGAGGTCAGAATGATGAAAAACTGTTTTTT.

V gene TRBV5-3 combines with J gene TRBJ2-7; maybe TRBD1 (5 bases). TRBV5-3 has ORF status, its function being uncertain. With 8 bases removed from V and 3 bases from J, the gap between germline ends came to 21 bases. The CDR3 spans 15 residues. CDR3 DNA sequence: TGTGCCAGCAGTCTCGGTGTCAGGGCCGGCTACGAGCAGTACTTC. This translates into CASSLGVRAGYEQYF.

The J gene is TRBJ1-1, the V gene TRBV9; D is possibly TRBD1 (6 bases). The CDR3 is 14 residues long. Trimming removed 4 bases at V and 10 bases at J, with 20 bases between. Germline values: CDR1 SGDLS, CDR2 YYNGEE. CDR3 sequence reads: CASSPRSGVNGAFF. DNA for the CDR3: TGTGCCAGCAGCCCCCGATCAGGGGTTAATGGAGCTTTCTTT.

The chain links TRBV2 to TRBJ2-1; D uncertain. This CDR3 contains 11 residues. The V gene lost 7 bases and the J gene lost 6 bases, with 7 bases spanning the gap. Germline CDR1 SNHLY, CDR2 FYNNEI. The CDR3 nucleotides read TGTGCCAGCACCCTGGGCAATGAGCAGTTCTTC. This codes for CASTLGNEQFF.

The CDR3 loop is CASLYDSGSYNSPLHF. In DNA, the CDR3 is TGTGCAAGTCTTTACGATTCCGGCTCCTATAATTCACCCCTCCACTTT. This rearrangement joins TRBV12-2 to TRBJ1-6. TRBV12-2 is flagged as a pseudogene. This CDR3 region has 16 residues.

V usage is TRBV5-1 and J usage is TRBJ2-7, with D maybe TRBD1 (6 bases). Germline V gene data show CDR1 as SGHRS and CDR2 as YFSETQ. There are 13 residues in the CDR3. V was clipped by 0 bases and J by 6 bases, with 10 bases between them. CDR3 DNA: TGCGCCAGCAGCTTGGACAGGGTCTTCGAGCAGTACTTC. Amino acid sequence: CASSLDRVFEQYF. The full variable domain, its missing parts supplied by reference TRBV5-1 and TRBJ2-7, is KAGVTQTPRYLIKTRGQQVTLSCSPISGHRSVSWYQQTPGQGLQFLFEYFSETQRNKGNFPGRFSGRQFSNSRSEMNVSTLELGDSALYLCASSLDRVFEQYFGPGTRLTVT.

The J gene is TRBJ2-3, the V gene TRBV18; TRBD2 matches at 9 bases. This CDR3 is 17 amino acids long. In germline, CDR1 is KGHSH, CDR2 LQKENI. V shed 3 bases and J 3 bases; nucleotides not matched to a gene: 10. The CDR3: CASSPRRGGLRTDTQYF. In nucleotides, the CDR3 is TGTGCCAGCTCACCTCGGCGGGGGGGCCTTAGGACAGATACGCAGTATTTT.

The chain has TRBV5-5 and TRBJ2-5; D is ambiguous. Trimming took 0 bases from V and 2 from J, leaving 14 bases between them. The germline V gene has CDR1 SGHKS and CDR2 YYEKEE (reference sequence). This CDR3 comprises 16 residues. CDR3: CASSLEGFGPQETQYF. The CDR3 coding sequence is TGTGCCAGCAGCTTGGAAGGTTTCGGGCCTCAAGAGACCCAGTACTTC.

The V and J genes are TRBV4-1 and TRBJ2-1, with D perhaps matching TRBD1 (7 bases). CDR1 is MGHRA, CDR2 YSYEKL, per germline. V was pared by 4 bases and J by 7 bases, with 14 bases between. The CDR3 totals 14 residues. In DNA form, the CDR3 reads TGCGCCAGCAGCCCGCGGACAGGAGGGAATGAGCAGTTCTTC. This translates into CASSPRTGGNEQFF.